These 8 T cell receptor beta chains were all obtained from the same sample, sequenced in a study of T cell repertoires in ileal Crohn's disease. Assay: immunoSEQ multiplex PCR; the TCRdb copy retains only in-frame clones and omits some. This table has fewer than 6,500 clones, over 75% appearing once. The sequenced material came from ileal tissue. These receptor sequences come from an adult with Crohn's disease.

This clone showed up just once. This sequence joins TRBV4-1 and TRBJ2-6; the match to TRBD2 covers 10 bases. Trimming at V came to 3 bases and at J to 3 bases, leaving 8 bases not matched to a gene. In germline, CDR1 is MGHRA, CDR2 YSYEKL. This CDR3 region has 18 residues. This chain's CDR3 is CASSQYSGGLGGANVLTF. The CDR3 region has the DNA TGCGCCAGCAGCCAGTATAGCGGGGGGCTCGGTGGGGCCAACGTCCTGACTTTC.

V is TRBV9 and J is TRBJ2-3, with D perhaps TRBD1 (6 bases). The CDR3 totals 15 residues. Germline CDR1 SGDLS, CDR2 YYNGEE. Trimming took 2 bases from V and 0 from J, leaving 10 bases between them. The CDR3 is CASSVGQPSTDTQYF. CDR3 DNA sequence: TGTGCCAGCAGCGTCGGACAGCCAAGCACAGATACGCAGTATTTT. The whole variable domain, filled in from reference TRBV9 and TRBJ2-3, reads DSGVTQTPKHLITATGQRVTLRCSPRSGDLSVYWYQQSLDQGLQFLIQYYNGEERAKGNILERFSAQQFPDLHSELNLSSLELGDSALYFCASSVGQPSTDTQYFGPGTRLTVL.

CDR3 DNA sequence: TGTGCCACAAGTACAGGGTTTAGGGATCAGCCCCAGCATTTT. Translation: CATSTGFRDQPQHF. The J gene is TRBJ1-5, the V gene TRBV2; D is perhaps TRBD1 (6 bases). This CDR3 region has 14 residues. Trimming shortened V by 10 bases and J by 5 bases, and 18 bases separated the two germline ends. In germline, CDR1 is SNHLY, CDR2 FYNNEI.

The chain has TRBV6-1 and TRBJ1-5; 10 nucleotides line up with TRBD1. The length of the CDR3 is 15 residues. Germline CDR1 is MNHNS and CDR2 is SASEGT. The V segment lost 6 bases and the J segment 7 bases; nucleotides outside the gene matches: 9. The CDR3 nucleotides read TGTGCCAGCAGGACGGGACAGGGGATGGGGCAGCCCCAGCATTTT. Encoded protein: CASRTGQGMGQPQHF.

The chain uses TRBV30 and TRBJ2-5, with D perhaps TRBD1 (5 bases). Between the trimmed V and J ends, which lost 0 bases and 4 bases, there was a span of 6 bases. The V gene's germline CDR1 is GTSNPN and CDR2 SVGIG (reference sequence). This CDR3 has 12 residues. CDR3 residues: CAWSVQGETQYF. In DNA form, the CDR3 reads TGTGCCTGGAGTGTCCAGGGAGAGACCCAGTACTTC.

V is TRBV6-5 and J is TRBJ1-5; D is possibly TRBD1 (5 bases). CDR1 MNHEY and CDR2 SVGAGI come from the germline V gene. Trimming took 6 bases from V and 5 from J, leaving 17 bases between them. The CDR3 loop spans 15 amino acids. The CDR3 here is CASRSRGKADQPQHF. DNA for the CDR3: TGTGCCAGCAGATCTCGGGGGAAGGCCGATCAGCCCCAGCATTTT.

The chain joins TRBV2 to TRBJ1-1; unclear D gene. Germline V gives CDR1 SNHLY, CDR2 FYNNEI. This CDR3 is 12 amino acids long. The V and J ends lost 7 bases and 7 bases respectively, with 13 bases between them. The CDR3 sequence: CASKSLGYEAFF. The CDR3 coding sequence is TGTGCCAGCAAAAGTCTAGGATATGAAGCTTTCTTT.

This chain connects TRBV11-3 to TRBJ2-2, with 11 bases matching TRBD1. Germline CDR1 SGHNT, CDR2 YENEEA. V was pared by 5 bases and J by 6 bases, with 8 bases of the junction left unmatched. This CDR3 region has 16 residues. The CDR3 nucleotides are TGTGCCAGCAGCCCAGGACAGGGGGCGTTTGCCGGGGAGCTGTTTTTT. It specifies CASSPGQGAFAGELFF.